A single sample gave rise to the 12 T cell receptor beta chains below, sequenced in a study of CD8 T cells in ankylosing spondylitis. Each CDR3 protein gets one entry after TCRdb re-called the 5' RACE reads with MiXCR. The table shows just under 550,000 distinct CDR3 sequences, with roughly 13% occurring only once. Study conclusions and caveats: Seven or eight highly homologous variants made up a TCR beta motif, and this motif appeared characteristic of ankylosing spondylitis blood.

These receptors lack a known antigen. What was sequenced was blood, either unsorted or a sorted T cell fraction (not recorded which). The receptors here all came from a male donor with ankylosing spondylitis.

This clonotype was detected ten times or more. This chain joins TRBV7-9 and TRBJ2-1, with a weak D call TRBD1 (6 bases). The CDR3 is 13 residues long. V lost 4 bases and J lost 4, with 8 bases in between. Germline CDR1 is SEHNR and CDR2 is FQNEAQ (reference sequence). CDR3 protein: CASSSTGYNEQFF. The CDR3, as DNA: TGTGCCAGCAGCTCGACAGGATACAATGAGCAGTTCTTC. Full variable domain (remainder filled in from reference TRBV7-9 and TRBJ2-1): DTGVSQNPRHKITKRGQNVTFRCDPISEHNRLYWYRQTLGQGPEFLTYFQNEAQLEKSRLLSDRFSAERPKGSFSTLEIQRTEQGDSAMYLCASSSTGYNEQFFGPGTRLTVL.

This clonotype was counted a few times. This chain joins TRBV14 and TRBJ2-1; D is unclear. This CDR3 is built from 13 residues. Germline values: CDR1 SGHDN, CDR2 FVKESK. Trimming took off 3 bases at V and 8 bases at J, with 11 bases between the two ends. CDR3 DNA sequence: TGTGCCAGCAGCCAGGATCACGGAGATGAGCAGTTCTTC. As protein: CASSQDHGDEQFF.

CDR3 coding DNA: TGTGCCAGCAGCTTAGATTCCGGGAGGGCCTACAATGAGCAGTTCTTC. It codes for CASSLDSGRAYNEQFF. The chain recombines TRBV7-2 with TRBJ2-1; 8 nucleotides match TRBD2. Germline CDR1 is SGHTA and CDR2 is FQGNSA. The CDR3 sequence is 16 residues long. Trimming took 1 base from V and 2 from J; bases not matched to a gene: 4.

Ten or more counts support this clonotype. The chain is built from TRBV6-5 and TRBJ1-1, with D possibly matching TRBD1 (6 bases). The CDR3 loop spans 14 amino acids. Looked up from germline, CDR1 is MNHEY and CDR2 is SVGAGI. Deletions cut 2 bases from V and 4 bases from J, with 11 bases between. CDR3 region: CASSYTTGSTEAFF. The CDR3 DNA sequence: TGTGCCAGCAGTTACACCACAGGGAGCACTGAAGCTTTCTTT.

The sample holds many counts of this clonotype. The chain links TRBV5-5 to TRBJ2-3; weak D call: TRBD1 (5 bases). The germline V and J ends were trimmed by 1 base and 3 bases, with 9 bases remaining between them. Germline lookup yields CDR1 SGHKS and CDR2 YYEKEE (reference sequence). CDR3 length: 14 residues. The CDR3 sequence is CASSLSGLTDTQYF. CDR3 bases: TGTGCCAGCAGCTTGTCAGGGTTGACAGATACGCAGTATTTT.

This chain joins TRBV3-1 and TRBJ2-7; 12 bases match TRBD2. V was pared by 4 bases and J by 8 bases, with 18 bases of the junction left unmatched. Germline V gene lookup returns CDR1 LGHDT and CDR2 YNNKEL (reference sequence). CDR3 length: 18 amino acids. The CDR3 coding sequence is TGTGCCAGCAGCCCCGGGGGGCTAGCGGGAGGGCAGCGTAATAAGCAGTACTTC. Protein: CASSPGGLAGGQRNKQYF.

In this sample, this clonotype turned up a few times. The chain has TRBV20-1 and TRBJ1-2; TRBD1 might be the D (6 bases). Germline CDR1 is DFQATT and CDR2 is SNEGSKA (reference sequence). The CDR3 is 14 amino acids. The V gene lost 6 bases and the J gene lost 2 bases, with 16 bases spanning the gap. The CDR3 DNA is TGCAGTGCCAACTACCAGGGGTTGAACTATGGCTACACCTTC. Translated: CSANYQGLNYGYTF.

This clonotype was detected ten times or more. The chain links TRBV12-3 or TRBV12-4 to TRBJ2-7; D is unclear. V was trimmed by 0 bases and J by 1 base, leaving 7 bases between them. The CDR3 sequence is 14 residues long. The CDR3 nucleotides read TGTGCCAGCAGTTTAGCCCCGAGATCCTACGAGCAGTACTTC. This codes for CASSLAPRSYEQYF.

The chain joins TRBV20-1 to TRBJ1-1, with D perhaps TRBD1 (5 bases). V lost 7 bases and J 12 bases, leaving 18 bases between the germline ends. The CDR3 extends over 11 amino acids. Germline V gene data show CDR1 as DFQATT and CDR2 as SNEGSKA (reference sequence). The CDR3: CSVPSGVIPFF. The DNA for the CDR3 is TGCAGTGTACCTTCGGGGGTAATTCCTTTCTTT.

This CDR3 is CATSRDRKLEQYF. The CDR3 bases are TGTGCCACCAGCAGAGATCGGAAGCTCGAGCAGTACTTC. The V call is TRBV15, the J call TRBJ2-7; D not resolved. This CDR3 region has 13 residues. Germline V gene data show CDR1 as LNHNV and CDR2 as YYDKDF (reference sequence). V was pared by 0 bases and J by 6 bases, with 9 bases between.

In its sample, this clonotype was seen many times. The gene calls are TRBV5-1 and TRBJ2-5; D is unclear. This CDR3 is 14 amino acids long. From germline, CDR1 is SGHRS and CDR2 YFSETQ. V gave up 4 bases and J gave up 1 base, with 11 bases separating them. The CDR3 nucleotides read TGCGCCAGCAGCGCTACCTGGGGCCAAGAGACCCAGTACTTC. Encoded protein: CASSATWGQETQYF.

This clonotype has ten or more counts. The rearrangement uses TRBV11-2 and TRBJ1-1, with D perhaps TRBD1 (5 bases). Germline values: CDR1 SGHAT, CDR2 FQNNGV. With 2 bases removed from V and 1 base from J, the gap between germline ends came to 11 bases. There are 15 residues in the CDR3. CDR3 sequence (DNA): TGTGCCAGCAGCTTACTAAGGGGCGCGAACACTGAAGCTTTCTTT. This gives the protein CASSLLRGANTEAFF.